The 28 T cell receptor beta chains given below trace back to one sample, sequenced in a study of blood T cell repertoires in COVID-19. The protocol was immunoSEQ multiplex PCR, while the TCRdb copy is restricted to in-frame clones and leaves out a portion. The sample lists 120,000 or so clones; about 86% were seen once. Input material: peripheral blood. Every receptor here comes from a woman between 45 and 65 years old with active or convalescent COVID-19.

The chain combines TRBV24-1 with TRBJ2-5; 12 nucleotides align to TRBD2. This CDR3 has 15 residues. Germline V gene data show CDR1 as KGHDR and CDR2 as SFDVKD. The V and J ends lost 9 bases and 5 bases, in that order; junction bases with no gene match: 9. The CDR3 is CATRDGGTSGETQYF. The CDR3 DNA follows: TGTGCCACCCGAGACGGCGGGACTAGCGGGGAGACCCAGTACTTC.

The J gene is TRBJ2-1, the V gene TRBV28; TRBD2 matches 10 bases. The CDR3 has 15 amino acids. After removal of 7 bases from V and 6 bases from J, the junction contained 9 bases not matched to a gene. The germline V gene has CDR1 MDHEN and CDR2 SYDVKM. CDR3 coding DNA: TGTGCCAGCACCTATGCGGGACTAGCGAGCAATGAGCAGTTCTTC. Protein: CASTYAGLASNEQFF.

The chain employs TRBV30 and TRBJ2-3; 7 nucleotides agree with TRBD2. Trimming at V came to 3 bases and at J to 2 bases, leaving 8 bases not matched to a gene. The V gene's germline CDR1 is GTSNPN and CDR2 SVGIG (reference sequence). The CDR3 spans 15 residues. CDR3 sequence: CAWSNGGSLTDTQYF. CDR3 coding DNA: TGTGCCTGGAGCAATGGCGGGAGCCTCACAGATACGCAGTATTTT. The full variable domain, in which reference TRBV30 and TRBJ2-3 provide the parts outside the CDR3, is SQTIHQWPATLVQPVGSPLSLECTVEGTSNPNLYWYRQAAGRGLQLLFYSVGIGQISSEVPQNLSASRPQDRQFILSSKKLLLSDSGFYLCAWSNGGSLTDTQYFGPGTRLTVL.

CDR3 nucleotide sequence: TGTGCCAGCAGCCCCGCTAGCGGGTTGGGCACAGATACGCAGTATTTT. The encoded protein is CASSPASGLGTDTQYF. V and J are TRBV3-1 (or the pseudogene TRBV3-2) and TRBJ2-3; 8 positions agree with TRBD2. Germline lookup yields CDR1 LGHDT and CDR2 YNNKEL (reference sequence). The CDR3 has 16 residues. The J segment lost 1 base and the V segment lost 4 bases, leaving 7 bases of the junction unmatched.

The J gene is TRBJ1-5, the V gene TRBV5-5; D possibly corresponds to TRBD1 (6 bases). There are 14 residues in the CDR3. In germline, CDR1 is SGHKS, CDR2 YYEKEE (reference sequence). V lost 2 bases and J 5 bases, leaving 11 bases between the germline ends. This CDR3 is CASSFKAGDQPQHF. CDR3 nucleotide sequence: TGTGCCAGCAGCTTTAAGGCAGGGGATCAGCCCCAGCATTTT.

The CDR3 coding sequence is TGTGCCAGTAGGGCCTGGACAGTTGGCTACACCTTC. Its protein is CASRAWTVGYTF. This chain links TRBV19 with TRBJ1-2, with D tentatively TRBD1 (6 bases). The germline V gene has CDR1 LNHDA and CDR2 SQIVND (reference sequence). CDR3 length equals 12 residues. V lost 6 bases and J 7 bases, leaving 12 bases between the germline ends.

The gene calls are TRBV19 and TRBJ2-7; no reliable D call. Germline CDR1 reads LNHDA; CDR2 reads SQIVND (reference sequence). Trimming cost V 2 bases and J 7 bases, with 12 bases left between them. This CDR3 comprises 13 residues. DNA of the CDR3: TGTGCCAGTAGTATACTAAGCTTCTCGGAGCAGTACTTC. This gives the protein CASSILSFSEQYF.

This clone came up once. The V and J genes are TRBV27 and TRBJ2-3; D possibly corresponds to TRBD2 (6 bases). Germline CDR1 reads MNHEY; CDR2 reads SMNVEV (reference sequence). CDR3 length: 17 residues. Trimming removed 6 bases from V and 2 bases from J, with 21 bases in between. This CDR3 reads CASRNRGGPLPTDTQYF. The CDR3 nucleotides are TGTGCCAGCAGAAATAGGGGAGGCCCCCTACCCACAGATACGCAGTATTTT.

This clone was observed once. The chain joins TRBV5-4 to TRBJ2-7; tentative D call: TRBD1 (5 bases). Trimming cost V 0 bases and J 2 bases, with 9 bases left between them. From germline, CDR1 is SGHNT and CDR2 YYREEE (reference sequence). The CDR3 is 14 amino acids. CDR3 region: CASSLVGQAYEQYF. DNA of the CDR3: TGTGCCAGCAGCTTGGTCGGACAAGCCTACGAGCAGTACTTC.

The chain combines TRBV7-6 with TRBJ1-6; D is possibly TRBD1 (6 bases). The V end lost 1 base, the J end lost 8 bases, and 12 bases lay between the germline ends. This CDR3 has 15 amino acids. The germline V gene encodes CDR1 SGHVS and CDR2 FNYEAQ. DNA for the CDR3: TGTGCCAGCAGCTTAGGGGGGCTAGGGGATTCACCCCTCCACTTT. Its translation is CASSLGGLGDSPLHF.

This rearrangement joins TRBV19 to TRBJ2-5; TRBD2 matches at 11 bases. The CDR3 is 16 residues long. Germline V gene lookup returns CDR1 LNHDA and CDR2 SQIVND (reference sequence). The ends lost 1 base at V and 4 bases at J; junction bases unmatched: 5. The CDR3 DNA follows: TGTGCCAGTAGTATAGGGGCCCTAGCGGGAGGAGAGACCCAGTACTTC. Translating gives CASSIGALAGGETQYF.

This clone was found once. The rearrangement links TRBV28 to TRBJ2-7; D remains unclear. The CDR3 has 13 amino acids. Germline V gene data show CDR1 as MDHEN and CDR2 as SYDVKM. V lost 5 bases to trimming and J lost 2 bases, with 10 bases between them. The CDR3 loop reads CASSPPPTYEQYF. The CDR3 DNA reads TGTGCCAGCAGTCCCCCCCCCACCTACGAGCAGTACTTC.

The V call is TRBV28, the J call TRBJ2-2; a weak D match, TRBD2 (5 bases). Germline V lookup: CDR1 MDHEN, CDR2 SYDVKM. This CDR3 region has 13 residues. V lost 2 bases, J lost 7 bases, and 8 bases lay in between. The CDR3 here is CASSLRGNGELFF. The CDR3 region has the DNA TGTGCCAGCAGTTTAAGAGGGAACGGGGAGCTGTTTTTT.

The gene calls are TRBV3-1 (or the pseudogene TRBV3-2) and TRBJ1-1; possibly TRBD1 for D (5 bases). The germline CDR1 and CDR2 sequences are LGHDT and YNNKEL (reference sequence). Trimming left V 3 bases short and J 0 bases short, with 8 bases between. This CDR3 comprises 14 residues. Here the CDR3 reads CASSHGGMNTEAFF. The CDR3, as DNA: TGTGCCAGCAGCCATGGGGGGATGAACACTGAAGCTTTCTTT.

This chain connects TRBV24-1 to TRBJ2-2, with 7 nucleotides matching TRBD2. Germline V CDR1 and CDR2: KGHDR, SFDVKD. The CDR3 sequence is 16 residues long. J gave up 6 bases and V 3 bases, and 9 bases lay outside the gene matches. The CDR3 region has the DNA TGTGCCACCAGTGATCCGGGCCCAGGGAGGGCCGGGGAGCTGTTTTTT. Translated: CATSDPGPGRAGELFF.

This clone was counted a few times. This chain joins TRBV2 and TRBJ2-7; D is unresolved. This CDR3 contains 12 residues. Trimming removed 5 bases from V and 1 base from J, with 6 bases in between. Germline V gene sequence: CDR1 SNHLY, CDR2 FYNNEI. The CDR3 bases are TGTGCCAGCAGTATTACTTCCTACGAGCAGTACTTC. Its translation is CASSITSYEQYF.

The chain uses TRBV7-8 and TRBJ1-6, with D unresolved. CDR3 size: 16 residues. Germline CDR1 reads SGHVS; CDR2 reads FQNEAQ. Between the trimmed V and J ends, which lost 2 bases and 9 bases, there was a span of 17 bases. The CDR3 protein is CASSLLVGSVRSPLHF. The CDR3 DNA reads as TGTGCCAGCAGCTTACTGGTGGGCTCCGTTCGTTCACCCCTCCACTTT. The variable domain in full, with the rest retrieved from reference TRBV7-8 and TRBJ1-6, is GAGVSQSPRYKVAKRGQDVALRCDPISGHVSLFWYQQALGQGPEFLTYFQNEAQLDKSGLPSDRFFAERPEGSVSTLKIQRTQQEDSAVYLCASSLLVGSVRSPLHFGNGTRLTVT.

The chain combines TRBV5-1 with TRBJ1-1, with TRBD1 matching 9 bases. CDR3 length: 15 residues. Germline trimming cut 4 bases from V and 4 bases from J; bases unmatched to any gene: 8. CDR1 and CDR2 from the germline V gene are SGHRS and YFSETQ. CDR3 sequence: CASSRQPGQGTEAFF. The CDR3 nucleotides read TGCGCCAGCAGCCGGCAGCCGGGACAGGGCACTGAAGCTTTCTTT. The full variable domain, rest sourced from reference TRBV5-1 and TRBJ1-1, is KAGVTQTPRYLIKTRGQQVTLSCSPISGHRSVSWYQQTPGQGLQFLFEYFSETQRNKGNFPGRFSGRQFSNSRSEMNVSTLELGDSALYLCASSRQPGQGTEAFFGQGTRLTVV.

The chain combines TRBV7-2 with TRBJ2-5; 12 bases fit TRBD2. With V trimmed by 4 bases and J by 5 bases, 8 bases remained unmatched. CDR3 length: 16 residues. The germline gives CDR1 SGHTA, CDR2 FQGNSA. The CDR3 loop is CASSWASGRAFETQYF. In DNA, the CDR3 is TGTGCCAGCAGCTGGGCTAGCGGGAGGGCCTTTGAGACCCAGTACTTC.

The CDR3 bases are TGCAGCGTTGGGATAGGAGCTGGCTACACCTTC. Amino acids: CSVGIGAGYTF. The genes are TRBV29-1 and TRBJ1-2; D ambiguous. Germline-derived CDR1 and CDR2 are SQVTM and ANQGSEA. Trimming stripped 4 bases from V and 7 bases from J, with 10 bases between. The CDR3 runs to 11 residues.

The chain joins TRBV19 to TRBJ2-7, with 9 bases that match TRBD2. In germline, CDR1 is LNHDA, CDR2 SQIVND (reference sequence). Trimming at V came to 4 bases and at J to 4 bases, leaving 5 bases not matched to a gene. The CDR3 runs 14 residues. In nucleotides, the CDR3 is TGTGCCAGTAGTACCATAGCGGGGGAGTACGAGCAGTACTTC. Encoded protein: CASSTIAGEYEQYF.

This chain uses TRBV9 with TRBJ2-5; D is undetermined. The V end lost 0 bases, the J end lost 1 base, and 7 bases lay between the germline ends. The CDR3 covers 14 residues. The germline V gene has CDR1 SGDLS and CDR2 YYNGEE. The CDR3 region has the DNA TGTGCCAGCAGCGTAGATGGCGGCCAAGAGACCCAGTACTTC. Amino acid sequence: CASSVDGGQETQYF.

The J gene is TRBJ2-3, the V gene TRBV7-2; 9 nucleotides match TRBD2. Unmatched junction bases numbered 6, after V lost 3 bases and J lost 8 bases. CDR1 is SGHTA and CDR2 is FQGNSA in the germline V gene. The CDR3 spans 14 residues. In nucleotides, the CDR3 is TGTGCCAGCAGCTTGTATGTGACTAGCGGTACGCAGTATTTT. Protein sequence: CASSLYVTSGTQYF.

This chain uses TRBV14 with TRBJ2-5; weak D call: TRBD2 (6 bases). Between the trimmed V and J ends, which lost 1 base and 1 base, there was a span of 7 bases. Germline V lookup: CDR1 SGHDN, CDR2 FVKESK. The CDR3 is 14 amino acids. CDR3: CASSQVGGQETQYF. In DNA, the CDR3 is TGTGCCAGCAGCCAAGTGGGAGGCCAAGAGACCCAGTACTTC.

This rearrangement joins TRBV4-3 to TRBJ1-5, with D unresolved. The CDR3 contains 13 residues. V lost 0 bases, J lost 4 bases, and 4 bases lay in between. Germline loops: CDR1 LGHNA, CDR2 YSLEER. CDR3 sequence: CASSQDLNQPQHF. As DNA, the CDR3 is TGCGCCAGCAGCCAAGATCTAAATCAGCCCCAGCATTTT.

CDR3 DNA: TGTGCCAGCAGTGAAGCGGGCACAGATACGCAGTATTTT. Its protein product is CASSEAGTDTQYF. The J gene is TRBJ2-3, the V gene TRBV5-4; maybe TRBD2 (5 bases). Germline lookup yields CDR1 SGHNT and CDR2 YYREEE (reference sequence). CDR3 length: 13 amino acids. The V end lost 5 bases, the J end lost 1 base, and 8 bases lay between the germline ends. The full variable domain, its missing parts supplied by reference TRBV5-4 and TRBJ2-3, is ETGVTQSPTHLIKTRGQQVTLRCSSQSGHNTVSWYQQALGQGPQFIFQYYREEENGRGNFPPRFSGLQFPNYSSELNVNALELDDSALYLCASSEAGTDTQYFGPGTRLTVL.

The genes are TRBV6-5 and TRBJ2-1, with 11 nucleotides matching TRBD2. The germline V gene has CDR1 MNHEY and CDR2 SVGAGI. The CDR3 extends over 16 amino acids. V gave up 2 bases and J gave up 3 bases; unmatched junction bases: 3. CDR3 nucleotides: TGTGCCAGCAGTTACGGGACTAGCGGCCTCTACAATGAGCAGTTCTTC. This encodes CASSYGTSGLYNEQFF.

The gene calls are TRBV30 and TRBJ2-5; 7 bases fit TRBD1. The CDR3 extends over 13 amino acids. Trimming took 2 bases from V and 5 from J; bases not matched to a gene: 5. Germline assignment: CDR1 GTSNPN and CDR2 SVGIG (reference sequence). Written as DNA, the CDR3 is TGTGCCTGGAGTATAGGGGGCGGGGAGACCCAGTACTTC. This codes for CAWSIGGGETQYF.